Described below is a single TCR beta chain sequence and its context. Its antigen remains unknown. The sample originates from a study of shared clonotypes between healthy human individuals. Study-wide findings and caveats: Non-shared clonotypes displayed generation probabilities falling below those of clonotypes present in all four donors. Some naive CD4 clonotypes, about 5.5%, turned up in common across a handful of donors.

Germline V gene data show CDR1 as ENHRY and CDR2 as SYGVKD. V was clipped by 3 bases and J by 0 bases, with 18 bases between them. The CDR3 has 19 residues. Assay used: immunoSEQ multiplex PCR; TCRdb lists only in-frame clones, some missing. Among 2 million to 2.5 million clones listed, almost 96% were seen once. The chain employs TRBV10-3 and TRBJ2-6; D is perhaps TRBD2 (6 bases). Sequenced material: naive CD4+ T cells sorted from blood. Subset here: CD45RA+ positively selected. The clonotype comes from a man aged 18 to 35 in good health. CDR3 coding DNA: TGTGCCATCAGTGAAGTTCAGGCGACTAGGGCCTCTGGGGCCAACGTCCTGACTTTC. It specifies CAISEVQATRASGANVLTF.